The 31 T cell receptor beta chains listed next were all sequenced from one sample in a study of regulatory T cells in long-lasting Graves disease. Time point meaning: persistent/refractory GD, antithyroid drugs over 5 years with positive TRAb. Construction of the TCR library relied on RNA isolated from PBMCs. CDR3-region Arm-PCR and iRepertoire HTBI primers produced the TCR beta libraries. TCRdb analysed the multiplex PCR reads with MiXCR anew, one entry per CDR3 protein. The sample lists about 430,000 distinct CDR3 sequences; around 20% were seen once. The sample here was peripheral blood mononuclear cells (PBMCs), taken when the disease was refractory, from a patient treated with antithyroid drugs. Receptors originate from a female donor with Graves disease.

This clonotype was counted ten times or more. This chain joins TRBV27 and TRBJ2-2; D not resolved. Germline CDR1 and CDR2: MNHEY and SMNVEV (reference sequence). The CDR3 loop spans 15 amino acids. V was pared by 5 bases and J by 6 bases, with 16 bases between. CDR3 in amino acids: CASSVAALEAGELFF. The CDR3 DNA reads as TGTGCCAGCAGTGTCGCAGCTCTAGAAGCCGGGGAGCTGTTTTTT.

This clonotype occurred a few times. The chain employs TRBV20-1 and TRBJ1-1; D may be TRBD1 (5 bases). With 1 base removed from V and 0 bases from J, the gap between germline ends came to 9 bases. The CDR3 totals 14 residues. Germline lookup yields CDR1 DFQATT and CDR2 SNEGSKA (reference sequence). This CDR3 reads CSARVGTMNTEAFF. CDR3 nucleotides: TGCAGTGCTAGAGTAGGGACGATGAACACTGAAGCTTTCTTT.

This clonotype was counted many times. The rearrangement joins TRBV29-1 to TRBJ2-7, with unresolved D. V was trimmed by 0 bases and J by 0 bases, leaving 9 bases between them. Germline V gene sequence: CDR1 SQVTM, CDR2 ANQGSEA. CDR3 length: 14 amino acids. CDR3 sequence reads: CSVEDGNISYEQYF. The CDR3 coding sequence is TGCAGCGTTGAAGATGGTAACATCTCCTACGAGCAGTACTTC.

The chain carries TRBV18 and TRBJ2-7, with 8 bases identical to TRBD1. Germline CDR1 and CDR2: KGHSH and LQKENI. CDR3 length: 15 amino acids. V was clipped by 6 bases and J by 3 bases; unmatched bases: 10. The CDR3 here is CASSQDREGVYEQYF. As DNA, the CDR3 is TGTGCCAGCTCCCAGGACAGGGAAGGGGTCTACGAGCAGTACTTC.

This clonotype was counted many times. V is TRBV28 and J is TRBJ1-6, with TRBD1 identical over 8 bases. The CDR3 covers 15 residues. Unmatched junction bases numbered 10, after V lost 5 bases and J lost 10 bases. Germline values: CDR1 MDHEN, CDR2 SYDVKM. CDR3 amino acids: CASSPIGQGRSPLHF. The CDR3 nucleotides read TGTGCCAGCAGTCCCATTGGACAGGGACGGTCACCCCTCCACTTT.

This rearrangement joins TRBV20-1 to TRBJ1-5; a weak D match, TRBD1 (6 bases). Germline V gene lookup returns CDR1 DFQATT and CDR2 SNEGSKA (reference sequence). CDR3 length equals 14 residues. With 5 bases removed from V and 4 bases from J, the gap between germline ends came to 15 bases. CDR3 coding DNA: TGCAGTGCTGACACCCGGACAGAGAATCAGCCCCAGCATTTT. Its protein is CSADTRTENQPQHF.

This chain links TRBV30 with TRBJ2-1; 7 nucleotides align to TRBD2. The CDR3 has 14 amino acids. With 8 bases clipped from V and 10 bases from J, the junction kept 17 bases outside the gene matches. CDR1 GTSNPN and CDR2 SVGIG come from the germline V gene (reference sequence). CDR3 nucleotide sequence: TGTGCCGCCTACCTGGGGGGAGGGCCAGAGGAGCAGTTCTTC. Amino acid sequence: CAAYLGGGPEEQFF. The entire variable domain, with the rest obtained from reference TRBV30 and TRBJ2-1, is as follows: SQTIHQWPATLVQPVGSPLSLECTVEGTSNPNLYWYRQAAGRGLQLLFYSVGIGQISSEVPQNLSASRPQDRQFILSSKKLLLSDSGFYLCAAYLGGGPEEQFFGPGTRLTVL.

This clonotype was seen at least ten times. CDR3 amino acids: CASWDRDSYEQYF. The CDR3 nucleotides are TGTGCCAGCTGGGACAGGGACTCCTACGAGCAGTACTTC. The rearrangement links TRBV28 to TRBJ2-7, with TRBD1 identical over 9 bases. With V trimmed by 8 bases and J by 0 bases, 2 bases remained unmatched. This CDR3 comprises 13 residues. Germline lookup yields CDR1 MDHEN and CDR2 SYDVKM.

This clonotype appeared a few times. The chain combines TRBV4-1 with TRBJ1-1, with a possible D match to TRBD1 (5 bases). The V end lost 4 bases, the J end lost 4 bases, and 16 bases lay between the germline ends. Germline CDR1 is MGHRA and CDR2 is YSYEKL. The CDR3 is made up of 15 amino acids. The CDR3 bases are TGCGCCAGCAGCCTGGGACTGCGGACCGGCACTGAAGCTTTCTTT. As protein: CASSLGLRTGTEAFF.

This clonotype showed up many times. The V call is TRBV10-3, the J call TRBJ1-2; D is possibly TRBD1 (5 bases). The CDR3 runs 16 residues. Trimming stripped 0 bases from V and 8 bases from J, with 19 bases between. CDR1 and CDR2 (germline): ENHRY, SYGVKD. The CDR3 is CAISESYRDAVGGYTF. Here the CDR3 DNA reads TGTGCCATCAGTGAGTCGTACCGGGACGCCGTGGGAGGCTACACCTTC.

This chain connects TRBV28 to TRBJ2-7, with 7 bases matching TRBD2. Germline CDR1 reads MDHEN; CDR2 reads SYDVKM. This CDR3 has 16 residues. V was clipped by 1 base and J by 10 bases; unmatched bases: 16. The CDR3 loop reads CASSLSASGPYGVQYF. CDR3 sequence (DNA): TGTGCCAGCAGTTTATCGGCTAGCGGCCCCTACGGTGTTCAGTACTTC.

The rearrangement uses TRBV20-1 and TRBJ2-5, with TRBD2 identical over 10 bases. The CDR3 contains 17 residues. V lost 0 bases, J lost 8 bases, and 15 bases stayed unmatched. CDR1 DFQATT and CDR2 SNEGSKA come from the germline V gene (reference sequence). The CDR3 spells CSARDFGLADTKRTQYF. The DNA of the CDR3 is TGCAGTGCTAGAGATTTCGGACTAGCGGATACCAAGAGAACCCAGTACTTC.

V and J are TRBV28 and TRBJ2-1, with 7 bases identical to TRBD2. The CDR3 runs to 15 residues. In germline, CDR1 is MDHEN, CDR2 SYDVKM. The V and J ends lost 5 bases and 5 bases, in that order; junction bases with no gene match: 9. The CDR3 DNA sequence: TGTGCCAGCAGTATACCGGGACTACCCAACAATGAGCAGTTCTTC. Amino acid sequence: CASSIPGLPNNEQFF.

This clonotype was detected many times. V usage is TRBV28 and J usage is TRBJ1-1; tentatively, D is TRBD1 (5 bases). The V end was cut by 0 bases, the J end by 10 bases, with 21 bases between. Germline V CDR1 and CDR2: MDHEN, SYDVKM. There are 16 residues in the CDR3. The CDR3 DNA is TGTGCCAGCAGTTTATGGGCGGGGGTTATGCGGTACGGAGCTTTCTTT. Translation: CASSLWAGVMRYGAFF.

This clonotype has a count of ten or more. Its ends do not fully match the called genes, so a read error is possible. The chain uses TRBV5-1 and TRBJ1-1; D uncertain. This CDR3 has 14 residues. Per germline, CDR1 SGHRS and CDR2 YFSETQ. The CDR3, as DNA: TGTGCCAGCAGCTTAGAGGGCCGGAACACTGAAGCTTTCTTT. Protein sequence: CASSLEGRNTEAFF.

The chain employs TRBV27 and TRBJ2-7, with a weak D call TRBD2 (6 bases). CDR1 and CDR2 from the germline V gene are MNHEY and SMNVEV (reference sequence). The CDR3 totals 15 residues. V lost 1 base and J 2 bases, leaving 12 bases between the germline ends. CDR3: CASSLFGSTTYEQYF. The CDR3 coding sequence is TGTGCCAGCAGTTTATTCGGGAGCACTACCTACGAGCAGTACTTC.

This rearrangement joins TRBV19 to TRBJ2-6; unclear D gene. V was trimmed by 5 bases and J by 0 bases, leaving 11 bases between them. The CDR3 is 16 residues long. Germline CDR1 reads LNHDA; CDR2 reads SQIVND (reference sequence). Here the CDR3 DNA reads TGTGCCAGTAGTCTAAGCGAAAACTCTGGGGCCAACGTCCTGACTTTC. Translated: CASSLSENSGANVLTF.

The J gene is TRBJ2-3, the V gene TRBV28, with D unresolved. V lost 2 bases, J lost 3 bases, and 6 bases lay in between. CDR3 length equals 13 residues. Germline V gene lookup returns CDR1 MDHEN and CDR2 SYDVKM. The CDR3 region has the DNA TGTGCCAGCAGTTTACCGGGTACAGATACGCAGTATTTT. Its translation is CASSLPGTDTQYF.

Only a few counts were recorded for this clonotype. The chain links TRBV30 to TRBJ1-4, with D perhaps matching TRBD1 (5 bases). Trimming removed 5 bases from V and 8 bases from J, with 12 bases in between. CDR3 length equals 12 residues. Germline V CDR1 and CDR2: GTSNPN, SVGIG (reference sequence). The CDR3 coding sequence is TGTGCCTGGGGGACCACTGGGGAAAAACTGTTTTTT. Its translation is CAWGTTGEKLFF.

This sequence joins TRBV5-5 and TRBJ2-5; possibly TRBD2 for D (6 bases). The CDR3 sequence is 16 residues long. The V end was cut by 4 bases, the J end by 1 base, with 17 bases between. The germline CDR1 and CDR2 sequences are SGHKS and YYEKEE (reference sequence). This CDR3 is CASSPGRLVPQETQYF. Written as DNA, the CDR3 is TGTGCCAGCAGCCCTGGAAGACTAGTTCCCCAAGAGACCCAGTACTTC.

V and J are TRBV5-1 and TRBJ2-7, with 7 bases lining up with TRBD1. Losses at the gene ends were 4 bases for V and 2 bases for J; bases not matched to a gene: 9. Germline V lookup: CDR1 SGHRS, CDR2 YFSETQ. The CDR3 contains 15 residues. CDR3 in DNA: TGCGCCAGCAGCCTGGGGACAGCCAGAGCCTACGAGCAGTACTTC. Residues: CASSLGTARAYEQYF.

This clonotype appeared many times. The genes are TRBV19 and TRBJ1-5, with TRBD1 matching 11 bases. Germline V CDR1 and CDR2: LNHDA, SQIVND (reference sequence). V gave up 4 bases and J gave up 2 bases; unmatched junction bases: 7. The CDR3 extends over 17 amino acids. The CDR3 protein is CASSRTGGQSGNQPQHF. DNA of the CDR3: TGTGCCAGTAGTAGGACAGGGGGCCAAAGCGGCAATCAGCCCCAGCATTTT.

This clonotype came up many times. The chain couples TRBV27 to TRBJ1-4, with D possibly being TRBD1 (5 bases). V lost 7 bases and J 7 bases, leaving 16 bases between the germline ends. Per germline, CDR1 MNHEY and CDR2 SMNVEV (reference sequence). The CDR3 has 14 residues. The CDR3 region has the DNA TGTGCCAGCATGACGTGGGGGGGTACTGAAAAACTGTTTTTT. Protein: CASMTWGGTEKLFF.

This clonotype was recorded a few times. The chain employs TRBV18 and TRBJ1-6; D may be TRBD1 (5 bases). CDR3 length: 15 amino acids. Trimming took 6 bases from V and 6 from J, leaving 15 bases between them. Germline CDR1 is KGHSH and CDR2 is LQKENI. The CDR3 bases are TGTGCCAGCTCCCATACTCGACAGAGTAATTCACCCCTCCACTTT. Protein product: CASSHTRQSNSPLHF.

The chain carries TRBV7-9 and TRBJ1-1; no firm D call. CDR1 is SEHNR and CDR2 is FQNEAQ in the germline V gene (reference sequence). CDR3 length: 18 amino acids. Trimming stripped 1 base from V and 2 bases from J, with 20 bases between. The CDR3 reads CASSLGSEQRAGNTEAFF. In nucleotides, the CDR3 is TGTGCCAGCAGCTTAGGGTCGGAACAAAGGGCTGGTAACACTGAAGCTTTCTTT.

This clonotype appeared many times. The rearrangement joins TRBV2 to TRBJ1-1; D is ambiguous. This CDR3 comprises 15 residues. The ends were cut back, 7 bases at V and 3 bases at J, with 18 bases in the middle. Germline loops: CDR1 SNHLY, CDR2 FYNNEI. The CDR3 nucleotides read TGTGCCAGCAAGAGCGTAGAGGGTGGGGACACTGAAGCTTTCTTT. It yields the protein CASKSVEGGDTEAFF.

This clonotype was recorded many times. The chain has TRBV20-1 and TRBJ2-7, with D possibly matching TRBD1 (6 bases). This CDR3 region has 11 residues. Germline V gene lookup returns CDR1 DFQATT and CDR2 SNEGSKA (reference sequence). The chain's CDR3 is CRVPTGYEQYF. DNA of the CDR3: TGCAGGGTACCCACAGGGTACGAGCAGTACTTC.

There are many counts of this clonotype. The gene calls are TRBV11-2 and TRBJ2-5; 7 nucleotides align to TRBD1. CDR3 length: 16 residues. CDR1 and CDR2 from the germline V gene are SGHAT and FQNNGV. The V and J ends lost 2 bases and 1 base, in that order; junction bases with no gene match: 7. Written as DNA, the CDR3 is TGTGCCAGCAGCTTACCGGGACAGCCCTTCCAAGAGACCCAGTACTTC. Its translation: CASSLPGQPFQETQYF.

This clonotype was detected many times. The chain is built from TRBV7-8 and TRBJ2-7; 7 nucleotides match TRBD1. CDR3 length equals 15 residues. J gave up 0 bases and V 5 bases, and 7 bases lay outside the gene matches. Germline assignment: CDR1 SGHVS and CDR2 FQNEAQ. Here the CDR3 reads CASSPTGANSYEQYF. The CDR3 nucleotides read TGTGCCAGCAGCCCCACAGGGGCCAACTCCTACGAGCAGTACTTC.

This clonotype came up many times. J is TRBJ2-5 and V is TRBV7-2; a weak D match, TRBD2 (6 bases). The CDR3 extends over 15 amino acids. The germline gives CDR1 SGHTA, CDR2 FQGNSA. V was clipped by 5 bases and J by 7 bases, with 20 bases between them. CDR3 DNA: TGTGCCAGCAGCGGGCGGGATGTGATAGTCGGGACCCAGTACTTC. Translating gives CASSGRDVIVGTQYF.

This clonotype has more than one count but fewer than ten. The chain recombines TRBV27 with TRBJ1-2; tentative D call: TRBD1 (5 bases). Trimming left V 0 bases short and J 7 bases short, with 12 bases between. The CDR3 is 14 residues long. Germline lookup yields CDR1 MNHEY and CDR2 SMNVEV (reference sequence). The CDR3 is CASSLSLGVAGYTF. The DNA of the CDR3 is TGTGCCAGCAGTTTATCCTTAGGGGTAGCTGGCTACACCTTC.